These 11 T cell receptor beta chains came from one sample sequenced in a study of T cells after yellow fever vaccination. One entry per CDR3 protein, called by TCRdb with MiXCR from the 5' RACE reads. The profile covers about 220,000 distinct CDR3 sequences, with under 3.5% appearing a single time and about 3.3% taken by the ten largest. The sequences come from CD4+ T cells sorted from PBMCs, collected 10 days after the yellow fever booster vaccination. The receptor set was obtained from a man aged 18 to 30 who received the YFV17D yellow fever vaccine.

There are a few counts of this clonotype. This chain links TRBV6-5 with TRBJ2-5, with a weak D call TRBD1 (6 bases). The CDR3 is made up of 16 amino acids. The V gene's germline CDR1 is MNHEY and CDR2 SVGAGI. V lost 8 bases to trimming and J lost 1 base, with 20 bases between them. Here the CDR3 reads CASRTGYRVTQETQYF. The CDR3 DNA reads TGTGCCAGCCGAACAGGGTATAGAGTAACCCAAGAGACCCAGTACTTC.

There are a few counts of this clonotype. V usage is TRBV6-6 and J usage is TRBJ1-1; tentatively, D is TRBD1 (6 bases). The germline CDR1 and CDR2 sequences are MNHNY and SVGAGI (reference sequence). The V end was cut by 6 bases, the J end by 1 base, with 12 bases between. This CDR3 is built from 14 residues. The CDR3 DNA reads as TGTGCCAGCAGACCCGACAGGAAGAACACTGAAGCTTTCTTT. Its translation: CASRPDRKNTEAFF.

This clonotype was seen at least ten times. This rearrangement joins TRBV4-3 to TRBJ2-4; TRBD1 agrees at 9 bases. V lost 0 bases, J lost 11 bases, and 5 bases stayed unmatched. Germline CDR1 LGHNA, CDR2 YSLEER. The length of the CDR3 is 14 residues. In DNA form, the CDR3 reads TGCGCCAGCAGCCAAGAGGCTCGGACAGGGGTTCAGTACTTC. Translating it yields CASSQEARTGVQYF.

This clonotype showed up many times. The chain is built from TRBV6-5 and TRBJ1-2; no definite D call. Germline V gene sequence: CDR1 MNHEY, CDR2 SVGAGI. V lost 5 bases to trimming and J lost 0 bases, with 4 bases between them. CDR3 length: 12 amino acids. The DNA for the CDR3 is TGTGCCAGCAGTAGGGCTAACTATGGCTACACCTTC. Amino acids: CASSRANYGYTF.

The table lists this clonotype with many counts. V is TRBV5-4 and J is TRBJ2-1; D is unresolved. This CDR3 has 13 amino acids. CDR1 and CDR2 from the germline V gene are SGHNT and YYREEE (reference sequence). V lost 0 bases to trimming and J lost 6 bases, with 7 bases between them. The CDR3 sequence is CASSLDISNEQFF. The CDR3 region has the DNA TGTGCCAGCAGCTTGGACATAAGCAATGAGCAGTTCTTC.

This clonotype was counted many times. Here the CDR3 DNA reads TGTGCCAGCAGCCCAGTCGGGGGGCGCCATAATTCACCCCTCCACTTT. Its translation: CASSPVGGRHNSPLHF. This sequence joins TRBV3-1 and TRBJ1-6, with D possibly TRBD1 on 6 matching bases. Germline CDR1 and CDR2: LGHDT and YNNKEL (reference sequence). The CDR3 loop spans 16 amino acids. Deletions cut 4 bases from V and 5 bases from J, with 15 bases between.

This clonotype appeared a few times. This chain links TRBV25-1 with TRBJ1-6, with D hard to call. Germline V gene data show CDR1 as MGHDK and CDR2 as SYGVNS. Between the trimmed V and J ends, which lost 4 bases and 3 bases, there was a span of 13 bases. CDR3 length equals 16 residues. The CDR3 coding sequence is TGTGCCAGCAGTGTAGCGGGGTCCGGCTATAATTCACCCCTCCACTTT. Translation: CASSVAGSGYNSPLHF.

This clonotype was seen at least ten times. The V call is TRBV6-5, the J call TRBJ1-2, with D unclear. The CDR3 is 13 residues long. The V gene's germline CDR1 is MNHEY and CDR2 SVGAGI. Trimming removed 5 bases from V and 4 bases from J, with 11 bases in between. The CDR3 is CASSTTRGYGYTF. As DNA, the CDR3 is TGTGCCAGCAGTACCACTCGGGGCTATGGCTACACCTTC.

This clonotype was observed a handful of times. This may stem from a read error, because a much larger clone lies one nucleotide away. The chain combines TRBV7-9 with TRBJ1-1, with D possibly TRBD1 on 5 matching bases. Trimming left V 5 bases short and J 1 base short, with 8 bases between. This CDR3 has 13 amino acids. Germline loops: CDR1 SEHNR, CDR2 FQNEAQ (reference sequence). In DNA form, the CDR3 reads TGTGCCAGCAGCAACCAGGGGAACACTGAAGCTTTCTTT. This translates into CASSNQGNTEAFF.

This clonotype came up a few times. This sequence joins TRBV7-2 and TRBJ2-3; TRBD2 agrees at 12 bases. The CDR3 is 20 amino acids. Germline CDR1 SGHTA, CDR2 FQGNSA. J was trimmed by 0 bases and V by 5 bases; bases with no gene match: 15. CDR3 sequence (DNA): TGTGCCAGCAGCCTCGAGTTGACTAGCGGGGGCCCACTGAGCACAGATACGCAGTATTTT. Encoded protein: CASSLELTSGGPLSTDTQYF.

The chain is built from TRBV5-1 and TRBJ2-1; TRBD1 aligns across 12 bases. Germline CDR1 and CDR2: SGHRS and YFSETQ. V trimming: 4 bases; J trimming: 6 bases; junction bases outside the gene matches: 8. The length of the CDR3 is 16 residues. The CDR3 is CASSDRDRGHSNEQFF. CDR3 nucleotides: TGCGCCAGCAGCGACCGGGACAGGGGGCACTCCAATGAGCAGTTCTTC. The variable domain in full, with the rest retrieved from reference TRBV5-1 and TRBJ2-1, is KAGVTQTPRYLIKTRGQQVTLSCSPISGHRSVSWYQQTPGQGLQFLFEYFSETQRNKGNFPGRFSGRQFSNSRSEMNVSTLELGDSALYLCASSDRDRGHSNEQFFGPGTRLTVL.